What follows are 15 T cell receptor beta chains derived from one specimen sequenced in a study of control samples from healthy donors and cancer patients. Profiling relied on immunoSEQ multiplex PCR, and the TCRdb table lists in-frame clones only, not all of them. The sample yields about 170,000 clones, 85% to 95% seen once. The sequencing sample was made of blood. All receptors come from a woman aged 55-70 years in good health.

This rearrangement joins TRBV5-4 to TRBJ2-3; the match to TRBD2 covers 11 bases. The CDR3 covers 16 residues. Trimming cost V 4 bases and J 14 bases; bases outside gene matches: 18. Germline V gives CDR1 SGHNT, CDR2 YYREEE (reference sequence). Here the CDR3 reads CASSPRGSGGAISWYF. Written as DNA, the CDR3 is TGTGCCAGCAGCCCTAGGGGTAGCGGGGGGGCTATCTCTTGGTATTTT.

V gene TRBV19 combines with J gene TRBJ1-2, with 8 bases lining up with TRBD1. Losses at the gene ends were 4 bases for V and 1 base for J; bases not matched to a gene: 2. CDR3 size: 14 residues. Germline loops: CDR1 LNHDA, CDR2 SQIVND (reference sequence). The CDR3 sequence: CASSRGTGNYGYTF. The CDR3 bases are TGTGCCAGTAGTAGGGGGACAGGTAACTATGGCTACACCTTC. Looking up the rest from reference TRBV19 and TRBJ1-2 gives the full variable domain: DGGITQSPKYLFRKEGQNVTLSCEQNLNHDAMYWYRQDPGQGLRLIYYSQIVNDFQKGDIAEGYSVSREKKESFPLTVTSAQKNPTAFYLCASSRGTGNYGYTFGSGTRLTVV.

The chain has TRBV6-6 and TRBJ1-2; TRBD1 might be the D (6 bases). V lost 0 bases, J lost 0 bases, and 11 bases lay in between. The CDR3 is 16 residues long. Per germline, CDR1 MNHNY and CDR2 SVGAGI (reference sequence). CDR3 loop: CASSYSMQGTNYGYTF. The CDR3 nucleotides are TGTGCCAGCAGTTACTCGATGCAGGGGACTAACTATGGCTACACCTTC.

The CDR3 loop reads CASSQGSSGGPISEQYF. CDR3 nucleotide sequence: TGTGCCAGCAGCCAGGGGTCTAGCGGGGGCCCCATCAGCGAGCAGTACTTC. The J gene is TRBJ2-7, the V gene TRBV11-3, with TRBD2 matching 10 bases. Losses at the gene ends were 5 bases for V and 6 bases for J; bases not matched to a gene: 16. The CDR3 is 17 amino acids. CDR1 and CDR2 (germline): SGHNT, YENEEA. Supplemented by reference TRBV11-3 and TRBJ2-7, the full variable domain reads EAGVVQSPRYKIIEKKQPVAFWCNPISGHNTLYWYLQNLGQGPELLIRYENEEAVDDSQLPKDRFSAERLKGVDSTLKIQPAELGDSAVYLCASSQGSSGGPISEQYFGPGTRLTVT.

The chain employs TRBV15 and TRBJ1-1; D gene uncertain. This CDR3 is built from 15 residues. The germline gives CDR1 LNHNV, CDR2 YYDKDF (reference sequence). Trimming pared 1 base from V and 1 base from J, leaving 10 bases between. Written as DNA, the CDR3 is TGTGCCACCAGCAGAGTCTCGTCCGGGAACACTGAAGCTTTCTTT. As protein: CATSRVSSGNTEAFF.

The rearrangement joins TRBV2 to TRBJ1-1, with TRBD1 as a possible D gene (5 bases). The CDR3 totals 13 residues. The V end lost 7 bases, the J end lost 8 bases, and 17 bases lay between the germline ends. CDR1 SNHLY and CDR2 FYNNEI come from the germline V gene. The CDR3 nucleotides read TGTGCCAGCACTGAGGAGGGAAGGGGAGAAGCTTTCTTT. Its protein product is CASTEEGRGEAFF.

V gene TRBV5-6 combines with J gene TRBJ1-2, with D perhaps TRBD1 (5 bases). This CDR3 region has 17 residues. Germline CDR1 and CDR2: SGHDT and YYEEEE. Trimming cost V 3 bases and J 4 bases, with 22 bases left between them. CDR3 sequence: CASSSEDNTGDGYGYTF. Here the CDR3 DNA reads TGTGCCAGCAGCTCCGAGGACAACACGGGGGATGGCTATGGCTACACCTTC.

V is TRBV11-3 and J is TRBJ1-5; TRBD1 matches at 8 bases. CDR1 and CDR2 (germline): SGHNT, YENEEA. V trimming: 0 bases; J trimming: 2 bases; junction bases outside the gene matches: 6. The CDR3 length is 17 residues. This CDR3 reads CASSLDKPGQGNQPQHF. The CDR3 DNA is TGTGCCAGCAGCTTAGATAAACCGGGACAGGGCAATCAGCCCCAGCATTTT.

The J gene is TRBJ2-7, the V gene TRBV25-1; 10 bases align to TRBD1. The CDR3 is 15 amino acids. The germline gives CDR1 MGHDK, CDR2 SYGVNS. V gave up 5 bases and J gave up 3 bases; unmatched junction bases: 7. The CDR3 DNA is TGTGCCAGCAGTTCCTCCGGGACAGGGGACTACGAGCAGTACTTC. It translates to CASSSSGTGDYEQYF.

This clone was detected a few times. Other DNA variants within this sample encode the same CDR3. This rearrangement joins TRBV7-9 to TRBJ1-4; unclear D gene. The V gene lost 1 base and the J gene lost 0 bases, with 9 bases spanning the gap. CDR3 length equals 16 residues. Germline loops: CDR1 SEHNR, CDR2 FQNEAQ (reference sequence). The CDR3 DNA sequence: TGTGCCAGCAGCTTAGGGGTGGGTGCAACTAATGAAAAACTGTTTTTT. It yields the protein CASSLGVGATNEKLFF.

V gene TRBV9 combines with J gene TRBJ1-1; 8 bases match TRBD1. This CDR3 comprises 14 residues. The V gene end was trimmed by 5 bases and the J gene end by 5 bases; junction bases not matched to a gene: 8. CDR1 and CDR2 (germline): SGDLS, YYNGEE. The CDR3 DNA reads TGTGCCAGCAGACCGACAGGGGTGTTAACTGAAGCTTTCTTT. Protein product: CASRPTGVLTEAFF.

The chain employs TRBV18 and TRBJ1-4; D may be TRBD1 (6 bases). Germline V gives CDR1 KGHSH, CDR2 LQKENI. Trimming took off 3 bases at V and 3 bases at J, with 11 bases between the two ends. This CDR3 is built from 15 residues. CDR3 nucleotide sequence: TGTGCCAGCTCACCGGCGGGGGGCGCTAATGAAAAACTGTTTTTT. This encodes CASSPAGGANEKLFF.

This chain joins TRBV2 and TRBJ1-5, with 7 bases fitting TRBD1. The CDR3 is 15 residues long. CDR1 SNHLY and CDR2 FYNNEI come from the germline V gene. The trim removed 7 bases at V and 0 bases at J, leaving 6 bases unmatched. CDR3 amino acids: CASTEGQYSNQPQHF. The CDR3 DNA follows: TGTGCCAGCACCGAGGGACAGTATAGCAATCAGCCCCAGCATTTT.

This chain links TRBV9 with TRBJ2-3, with TRBD2 matching over 8 bases. Germline V gives CDR1 SGDLS, CDR2 YYNGEE. After removal of 1 base from V and 2 bases from J, the junction contained 6 bases not matched to a gene. This CDR3 spans 16 amino acids. CDR3 bases: TGTGCCAGCAGCGTAAATCGGGGGGGCCCCACAGATACGCAGTATTTT. It translates to CASSVNRGGPTDTQYF.

The rearrangement uses TRBV11-3 and TRBJ2-1, with 13 positions matching TRBD2. This CDR3 spans 15 amino acids. V shed 1 base, J shed 9 bases, and the junction held 3 bases outside the gene matches. Germline-derived CDR1 and CDR2 are SGHNT and YENEEA. CDR3 nucleotides: TGTGCCAGCAGCTTAGGGACTAGCGGGGGCCGTGAGCAGTTCTTC. Translated: CASSLGTSGGREQFF.